This passage covers 12 T cell receptor beta chains from one sample sequenced in a study of cytomegalovirus exposure and HLA in healthy donors. Both 60 Vbeta primers and 13 Jbeta primers went into the PCR. TCRdb's copy holds only in-frame clones and misses some; the assay was immunoSEQ multiplex PCR. The data contain some 130,000 clones, over 80% of them seen just once; the ten biggest clones take up 1.2%. Source material: PBMCs. These receptors came from a boy aged 5-17 years in good health and CMV-seronegative.

V and J are TRBV29-1 and TRBJ2-1; D ambiguous. Germline V gene data show CDR1 as SQVTM and CDR2 as ANQGSEA. Deletions cut 0 bases from V and 0 bases from J, with 12 bases between. The CDR3 sequence is 16 residues long. The CDR3 spells CSVEDPSTSSYNEQFF. CDR3 nucleotides: TGCAGCGTTGAAGATCCCTCCACCAGCTCCTACAATGAGCAGTTCTTC.

The chain joins TRBV30 to TRBJ2-3; D is unclear. Germline CDR1 and CDR2: GTSNPN and SVGIG (reference sequence). The CDR3 has 14 amino acids. The V end was cut by 1 base, the J end by 4 bases, with 12 bases between. CDR3 nucleotide sequence: TGTGCCTGGAGTGATGGTCTTAGCCCAGATACGCAGTATTTT. Translated, it gives CAWSDGLSPDTQYF.

The chain uses TRBV15 and TRBJ2-5; TRBD2 matches at 7 bases. The germline gives CDR1 LNHNV, CDR2 YYDKDF (reference sequence). The CDR3 is 18 amino acids. Trimming at V came to 1 base and at J to 6 bases, leaving 17 bases not matched to a gene. CDR3 sequence: CATSRGGGGTGLYKTQYF. The DNA of the CDR3 is TGTGCCACCAGCAGAGGGGGGGGAGGGACTGGCCTCTATAAGACCCAGTACTTC.

This chain joins TRBV19 and TRBJ2-5, with TRBD2 matching over 14 bases. V lost 3 bases and J lost 5; bases outside the gene matches: 11. This CDR3 spans 18 amino acids. Germline CDR1 reads LNHDA; CDR2 reads SQIVND (reference sequence). The CDR3 loop is CASSMGLAGVGGVETQYF. The CDR3 DNA reads as TGTGCCAGTAGTATGGGACTAGCGGGAGTGGGGGGCGTGGAGACCCAGTACTTC.

The V and J genes are TRBV30 and TRBJ1-2, with 9 bases aligning to TRBD1. This CDR3 comprises 15 residues. Germline values: CDR1 GTSNPN, CDR2 SVGIG (reference sequence). Trimming cost V 1 base and J 8 bases; bases outside gene matches: 11. CDR3 nucleotides: TGTGCCTGGAGTGCCTTGACAGGGGGTTCGGAAGGCTACACCTTC. It specifies CAWSALTGGSEGYTF.

V usage is TRBV6-6 and J usage is TRBJ2-7; D unclear. CDR1 and CDR2 from the germline V gene are MNHNY and SVGAGI (reference sequence). The CDR3 contains 14 residues. V was cut by 0 bases and J by 4 bases, with 10 bases left in between. The CDR3 here is CASSYSTQLYEQYF. Here the CDR3 DNA reads TGTGCCAGCAGTTACTCGACTCAGCTTTACGAGCAGTACTTC.

The rearrangement uses TRBV7-8 and TRBJ2-6; a weak D match, TRBD1 (5 bases). The germline V gene encodes CDR1 SGHVS and CDR2 FQNEAQ. CDR3 length: 16 amino acids. V lost 2 bases and J lost 0, with 8 bases in between. Here the CDR3 reads CASSLRQNSGANVLTF. CDR3 coding DNA: TGTGCCAGCAGCTTAAGACAGAACTCTGGGGCCAACGTCCTGACTTTC.

The chain is built from TRBV7-6 and TRBJ1-1; TRBD1 is a possible D gene (6 bases). V was pared by 6 bases and J by 1 base, with 9 bases between. The germline CDR1 and CDR2 sequences are SGHVS and FNYEAQ. CDR3 length: 13 residues. The CDR3 DNA sequence: TGTGCCAGCAGGAGGACAGAGAACACTGAAGCTTTCTTT. Amino acids: CASRRTENTEAFF. Together with reference TRBV7-6 and TRBJ1-1, the CDR3 gives the full variable domain: GAGVSQSPRYKVTKRGQDVALRCDPISGHVSLYWYRQALGQGPEFLTYFNYEAQQDKSGLPNDRFSAERPEGSISTLTIQRTEQRDSAMYRCASRRTENTEAFFGQGTRLTVV.

This clone occurred once. The chain employs TRBV30 and TRBJ1-6; unclear D gene. From germline, CDR1 is GTSNPN and CDR2 SVGIG (reference sequence). V lost 0 bases to trimming and J lost 1 base, with 4 bases between them. This CDR3 is built from 14 residues. The CDR3 nucleotides are TGTGCCTGGAGTGTAACATCCTATAATTCACCCCTCCACTTT. Translating gives CAWSVTSYNSPLHF.

This clone has only one observation. This CDR3 reads CAISDRAGGLAGPNQETQYF. CDR3 DNA sequence: TGTGCCATCAGTGATCGGGCAGGGGGACTAGCGGGTCCCAATCAAGAGACCCAGTACTTC. The rearrangement uses TRBV10-3 and TRBJ2-5; 12 bases map to TRBD2. CDR1 and CDR2 from the germline V gene are ENHRY and SYGVKD. The CDR3 sequence is 20 residues long. V shed 3 bases, J shed 2 bases, and the junction held 16 bases outside the gene matches.

The rearrangement joins TRBV28 to TRBJ2-3, with D perhaps TRBD2 (6 bases). The CDR3 has 14 amino acids. V was shortened by 5 bases and J by 6 bases, with 15 bases between the two germline ends. Germline lookup yields CDR1 MDHEN and CDR2 SYDVKM. CDR3 amino acids: CASSRRDSQDTQYF. The CDR3 DNA reads as TGTGCCAGCAGTCGTCGGGACTCCCAGGATACGCAGTATTTT.

The chain is built from TRBV30 and TRBJ2-1; 7 nucleotides line up with TRBD2. This CDR3 region has 15 residues. In germline, CDR1 is GTSNPN, CDR2 SVGIG (reference sequence). J gave up 4 bases and V 2 bases, and 8 bases lay outside the gene matches. Here the CDR3 DNA reads TGTGCCTGGAGTTCTACTAGCGTTCTTTACAATGAGCAGTTCTTC. Translation gives CAWSSTSVLYNEQFF.